These 18 T cell receptor beta chains were all obtained from the same sample, sequenced in a study of T cell responses to AZD1222 COVID-19 vaccine. Assay used: immunoSEQ multiplex PCR; TCRdb lists only in-frame clones, some missing. Of over 120,000 clones in the sample, approximately 90% are singletons; the top ten hold roughly 1.5%. This sample comprised peripheral blood, obtained 28 days after the second AZD1222 dose. These receptors originate from an adult who received the AZD1222 COVID-19 vaccine.

The CDR3 region is CASSFSGVYNEQFF. The DNA for the CDR3 is TGTGCCAGCAGCTTTTCGGGGGTGTACAATGAGCAGTTCTTC. The chain uses TRBV11-2 and TRBJ2-1; tentative D call: TRBD2 (6 bases). The CDR3 consists of 14 residues. Germline CDR1 is SGHAT and CDR2 is FQNNGV. With 3 bases removed from V and 4 bases from J, the gap between germline ends came to 10 bases.

V usage is TRBV10-3 and J usage is TRBJ2-7, with 9 bases fitting TRBD1. This CDR3 is built from 14 residues. Germline-derived CDR1 and CDR2 are ENHRY and SYGVKD. J was trimmed by 4 bases and V by 4 bases; bases with no gene match: 5. As DNA, the CDR3 is TGTGCCATCAGTGCCGGGACAGGGCCGTACGAGCAGTACTTC. Protein sequence: CAISAGTGPYEQYF.

This rearrangement joins TRBV27 to TRBJ2-7; TRBD1 might be the D (5 bases). The germline gives CDR1 MNHEY, CDR2 SMNVEV (reference sequence). V lost 2 bases, J lost 12 bases, and 17 bases lay in between. This CDR3 comprises 13 residues. The CDR3 coding sequence is TGTGCCAGCAGTTTAAACCGCAGGGTCGCGCTGTACTTC. This gives the protein CASSLNRRVALYF.

This rearrangement joins TRBV24-1 to TRBJ1-1; the match to TRBD1 covers 7 bases. There are 12 residues in the CDR3. Germline trimming cut 9 bases from V and 6 bases from J; bases unmatched to any gene: 6. Germline CDR1 KGHDR, CDR2 SFDVKD. The DNA for the CDR3 is TGTGCCACCCAGGGGGTCGACGCTGAAGCTTTCTTT. It yields the protein CATQGVDAEAFF.

The rearrangement joins TRBV19 to TRBJ2-7, with TRBD2 identical over 11 bases. The CDR3 spans 16 residues. Germline-derived CDR1 and CDR2 are LNHDA and SQIVND (reference sequence). V lost 5 bases to trimming and J lost 6 bases; unmatched junction nucleotides: 12. CDR3 region: CASSPRLAGHWCEQYF. CDR3 nucleotides: TGTGCCAGTAGTCCACGACTAGCGGGACATTGGTGCGAGCAGTACTTC. The complete variable domain, with remaining parts taken from reference TRBV19 and TRBJ2-7, reads DGGITQSPKYLFRKEGQNVTLSCEQNLNHDAMYWYRQDPGQGLRLIYYSQIVNDFQKGDIAEGYSVSREKKESFPLTVTSAQKNPTAFYLCASSPRLAGHWCEQYFGPGTRLTVT.

The count of this clone is one. The chain is built from TRBV4-1 and TRBJ1-4, with D uncertain. CDR1 MGHRA and CDR2 YSYEKL come from the germline V gene. V lost 2 bases and J lost 8, with 18 bases in between. CDR3 length: 16 residues. Here the CDR3 reads CASSQTLVTEAEKLFF. The DNA of the CDR3 is TGCGCCAGCAGCCAAACCTTGGTCACGGAGGCGGAAAAACTGTTTTTT.

The CDR3 loop is CASSLGLDWASDGELFF. The CDR3 DNA reads TGCGCCAGCAGCTTGGGACTAGATTGGGCCTCCGACGGGGAGCTGTTTTTT. The chain links TRBV5-1 to TRBJ2-2, with D possibly TRBD2 on 6 matching bases. This CDR3 contains 17 residues. Germline CDR1 and CDR2: SGHRS and YFSETQ. Trimming cost V 0 bases and J 7 bases, with 19 bases left between them.

V gene TRBV4-3 combines with J gene TRBJ2-7; D is undetermined. The CDR3 runs 19 residues. Looked up from germline, CDR1 is LGHNA and CDR2 is YSLEER. The V gene lost 4 bases and the J gene lost 1 base, with 26 bases spanning the gap. CDR3 amino acids: CASSRKLSPGPSGSYEQYF. CDR3 coding DNA: TGCGCCAGCAGCCGCAAACTTAGTCCGGGCCCCAGTGGATCCTACGAGCAGTACTTC.

The V gene is TRBV6-4, the J gene TRBJ2-1, with 11 bases that match TRBD1. With 0 bases clipped from V and 9 bases from J, the junction kept 7 bases outside the gene matches. This CDR3 has 16 amino acids. Germline lookup yields CDR1 MRHNA and CDR2 SNTAGT. This CDR3 reads CASSDSRGQGAVEQFF. The CDR3 bases are TGTGCCAGCAGTGACTCGAGAGGACAGGGGGCCGTTGAGCAGTTCTTC.

The rearrangement links TRBV28 to TRBJ1-6; 7 bases align to TRBD1. Germline V lookup: CDR1 MDHEN, CDR2 SYDVKM. The CDR3 is made up of 16 amino acids. Trimming removed 7 bases from V and 6 bases from J; junction bases left unmatched: 12. The CDR3 DNA is TGTGCCAGCACCGACCCGGGACAGAGTATTAATTCACCCCTCCACTTT. It codes for CASTDPGQSINSPLHF.

The genes are TRBV9 and TRBJ2-3; a possible D gene is TRBD1 (6 bases). CDR1 SGDLS and CDR2 YYNGEE come from the germline V gene. The CDR3 is 15 amino acids. V dropped 2 bases and J dropped 4 bases, with 14 bases sitting between them. CDR3 DNA: TGTGCCAGCAGCGTTTTACAGGGACCCGCAGATACGCAGTATTTT. This sequence encodes CASSVLQGPADTQYF.

Here the CDR3 DNA reads TGTGCCAGCAGTTACTCGGGACAGCTGAACACTGAAGCTTTCTTT. Protein product: CASSYSGQLNTEAFF. The chain has TRBV6-2 or TRBV6-3 and TRBJ1-1; 7 bases are a match to TRBD1. CDR3 length equals 15 residues. Losses at the gene ends were 0 bases for V and 0 bases for J; bases not matched to a gene: 1. CDR1 and CDR2 (germline): MNHEY, SVGEGT.

The chain is built from TRBV18 and TRBJ2-5, with TRBD1 identical over 8 bases. The V gene's germline CDR1 is KGHSH and CDR2 LQKENI. This CDR3 is built from 18 residues. J lost 5 bases, V lost 5 bases, and 19 bases had no gene match. For the CDR3, the DNA is TGTGCCAGCTCAAACCGCTTCGGGATGACAGGGGCTTCGGAGACCCAGTACTTC. Its translation: CASSNRFGMTGASETQYF.

The chain is built from TRBV10-3 and TRBJ1-1; D remains ambiguous. Germline V lookup: CDR1 ENHRY, CDR2 SYGVKD. V lost 0 bases, J lost 4 bases, and 9 bases lay in between. The CDR3 covers 14 residues. The CDR3 here is CAISESEGATEAFF. CDR3 coding DNA: TGTGCCATCAGTGAGTCTGAGGGAGCCACTGAAGCTTTCTTT.

This chain links TRBV7-2 with TRBJ1-1; D not certain. In germline, CDR1 is SGHTA, CDR2 FQGNSA. Deletions cut 6 bases from V and 0 bases from J, with 11 bases between. The CDR3 is made up of 14 amino acids. The CDR3 nucleotides are TGTGCCAGCAGGGCAACCCGGTTGAACACTGAAGCTTTCTTT. As protein: CASRATRLNTEAFF.

This rearrangement joins TRBV18 to TRBJ1-1; 9 positions match TRBD1. The V segment lost 4 bases and the J segment 4 bases; nucleotides outside the gene matches: 19. The CDR3 has 19 residues. Germline CDR1 is KGHSH and CDR2 is LQKENI. The CDR3, as DNA: TGTGCCAGCTCACGAACCTTCGGACAGGGGAAGGTGTGGGGCACTGAAGCTTTCTTT. Translating gives CASSRTFGQGKVWGTEAFF. Full variable domain (outside the CDR3, taken from reference TRBV18 and TRBJ1-1): NAGVMQNPRHLVRRRGQEARLRCSPMKGHSHVYWYRQLPEEGLKFMVYLQKENIIDESGMPKERFSAEFPKEGPSILRIQQVVRGDSAAYFCASSRTFGQGKVWGTEAFFGQGTRLTVV.

The genes are TRBV20-1 and TRBJ1-5; 8 nucleotides align to TRBD1. Germline CDR1 DFQATT, CDR2 SNEGSKA (reference sequence). This CDR3 contains 16 residues. Trimming at V came to 3 bases and at J to 2 bases, leaving 9 bases not matched to a gene. The CDR3 nucleotides read TGCAGTGCTAGTGACAGGGGTCACGTCGGCAATCAGCCCCAGCATTTT. This codes for CSASDRGHVGNQPQHF.

V and J are TRBV18 and TRBJ1-1; D is undetermined. In germline, CDR1 is KGHSH, CDR2 LQKENI. CDR3 length equals 18 residues. V was cut by 6 bases and J by 0 bases, with 23 bases left in between. CDR3 amino acids: CASSVGETTRSMNTEAFF. The CDR3, as DNA: TGTGCCAGCTCCGTCGGAGAGACTACAAGAAGCATGAACACTGAAGCTTTCTTT.